Here is one TCR beta chain with its context. This record belongs to a study of T cell changes during pregnancy in multiple sclerosis. Here immunoSEQ multiplex PCR was the method, and the copy in TCRdb shows in-frame clones only, minus some. There are 75,000 to 100,000 clones in the sample; 90% occur only once, and around 0.78% lies in the top ten. V lost 4 bases and J 0 bases, leaving 16 bases between the germline ends. From germline, CDR1 is MNHNS and CDR2 SASEGT. The CDR3 is 16 amino acids. This receptor was taken from a female donor in good health, enrolled as a control in a pregnancy study. The sequencing here drew on peripheral blood, taken in the second trimester of pregnancy. This chain connects TRBV6-1 to TRBJ2-7; D perhaps matches TRBD2 (6 bases). Written as DNA, the CDR3 is TGTGCCAGCAGTGCCCAGGGTGGGGGGTTCTCCTACGAGCAGTACTTC. Translated: CASSAQGGGFSYEQYF.